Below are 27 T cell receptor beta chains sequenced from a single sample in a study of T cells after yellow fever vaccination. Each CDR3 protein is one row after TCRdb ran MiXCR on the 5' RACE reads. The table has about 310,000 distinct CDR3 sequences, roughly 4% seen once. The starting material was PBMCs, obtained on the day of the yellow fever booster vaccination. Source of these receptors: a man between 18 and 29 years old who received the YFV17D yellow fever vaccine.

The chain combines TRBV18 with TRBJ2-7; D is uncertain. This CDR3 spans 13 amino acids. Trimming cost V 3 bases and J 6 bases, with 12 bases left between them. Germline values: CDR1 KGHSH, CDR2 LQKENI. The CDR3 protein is CASSPRPISEQYV. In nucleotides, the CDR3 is TGTGCCAGCTCACCCCGACCGATAAGCGAGCAGTACGTC.

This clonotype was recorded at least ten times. The DNA of the CDR3 is TGTGCCAGCAGCCAGGCGCCGGGACTACCGACAGATACGCAGTATTTT. The encoded protein is CASSQAPGLPTDTQYF. The rearrangement uses TRBV4-2 and TRBJ2-3, with TRBD2 matching over 7 bases. With 3 bases clipped from V and 3 bases from J, the junction kept 9 bases outside the gene matches. The CDR3 length is 16 residues. The germline V gene encodes CDR1 LGHNA and CDR2 YNFKEQ.

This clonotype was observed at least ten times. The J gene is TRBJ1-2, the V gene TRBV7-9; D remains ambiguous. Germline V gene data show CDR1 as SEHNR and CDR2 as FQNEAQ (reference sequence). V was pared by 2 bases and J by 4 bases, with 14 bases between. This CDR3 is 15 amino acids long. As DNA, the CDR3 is TGTGCCAGCAGCTTACCCGCAGTTTACTTCTATGGCTACACCTTC. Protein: CASSLPAVYFYGYTF.

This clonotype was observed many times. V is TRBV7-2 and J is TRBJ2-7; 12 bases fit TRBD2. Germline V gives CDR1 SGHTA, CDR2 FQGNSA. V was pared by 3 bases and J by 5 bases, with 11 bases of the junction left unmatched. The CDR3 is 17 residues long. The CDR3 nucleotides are TGTGCCAGCAGCTTCCCTAGCGGGGGGGCCTTTGGCCACGAGCAGTACTTC. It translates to CASSFPSGGAFGHEQYF.

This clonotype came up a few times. CDR3 DNA: TGTGCCAGCAGCCATAGGACCCTCTTCCGGCAGGGCTACACCTTC. Residues: CASSHRTLFRQGYTF. The chain uses TRBV3-1 and TRBJ1-2; D is undetermined. CDR3 length: 15 amino acids. Germline V CDR1 and CDR2: LGHDT, YNNKEL (reference sequence). The V end was cut by 3 bases, the J end by 8 bases, with 19 bases between.

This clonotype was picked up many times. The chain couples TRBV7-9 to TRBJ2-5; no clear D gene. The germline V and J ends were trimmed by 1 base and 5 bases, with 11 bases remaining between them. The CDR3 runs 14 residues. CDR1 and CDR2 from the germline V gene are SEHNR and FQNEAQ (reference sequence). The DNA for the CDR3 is TGTGCCAGCAGCTTAGAAGGGCACCGGGAGACCCAGTACTTC. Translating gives CASSLEGHRETQYF.

The CDR3 DNA reads as TGTGCCAGCAGTGGGCGGGAACGCGCCTACGAGCAGTACGTC. Amino acid sequence: CASSGRERAYEQYV. The J gene is TRBJ2-7, the V gene TRBV12-3 or TRBV12-4, with D maybe TRBD2 (6 bases). Trimming pared 5 bases from V and 2 bases from J, leaving 13 bases between. The CDR3 is made up of 14 amino acids.

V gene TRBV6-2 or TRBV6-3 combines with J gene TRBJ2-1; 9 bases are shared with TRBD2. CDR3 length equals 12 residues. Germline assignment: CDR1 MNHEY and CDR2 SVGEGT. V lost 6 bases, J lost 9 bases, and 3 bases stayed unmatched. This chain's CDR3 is CASRSGGLEQFF. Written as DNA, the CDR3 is TGTGCCAGCAGGAGCGGGGGGCTTGAGCAGTTCTTC.

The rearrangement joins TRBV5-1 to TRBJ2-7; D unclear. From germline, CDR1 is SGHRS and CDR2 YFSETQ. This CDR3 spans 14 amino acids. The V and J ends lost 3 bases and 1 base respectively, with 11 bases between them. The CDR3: CASSYTDRSYEQYF. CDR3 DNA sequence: TGCGCCAGCAGCTACACCGACCGGTCCTACGAGCAGTACTTC.

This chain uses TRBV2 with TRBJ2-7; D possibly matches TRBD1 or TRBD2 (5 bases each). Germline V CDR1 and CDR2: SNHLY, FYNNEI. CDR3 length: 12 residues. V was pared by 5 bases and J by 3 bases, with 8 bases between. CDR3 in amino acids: CASSRGLYEQYV. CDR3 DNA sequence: TGTGCCAGCAGTCGGGGCCTCTACGAGCAGTACGTC.

CDR3 amino acids: CSARLAGDTDTQYF. Written as DNA, the CDR3 is TGCAGTGCTAGGCTAGCGGGAGACACAGATACGCAGTATTTT. The J gene is TRBJ2-3, the V gene TRBV20-1, with 10 bases lining up with TRBD2. J gave up 2 bases and V 3 bases, and 2 bases lay outside the gene matches. CDR1 and CDR2 from the germline V gene are DFQATT and SNEGSKA (reference sequence). CDR3 size: 14 residues.

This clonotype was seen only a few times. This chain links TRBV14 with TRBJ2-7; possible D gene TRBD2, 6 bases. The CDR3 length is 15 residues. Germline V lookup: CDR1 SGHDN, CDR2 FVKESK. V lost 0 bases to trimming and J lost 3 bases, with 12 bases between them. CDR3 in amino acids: CASSQDWGGYYEQYF. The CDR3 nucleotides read TGTGCCAGCAGCCAAGATTGGGGAGGATACTACGAGCAGTACTTC.

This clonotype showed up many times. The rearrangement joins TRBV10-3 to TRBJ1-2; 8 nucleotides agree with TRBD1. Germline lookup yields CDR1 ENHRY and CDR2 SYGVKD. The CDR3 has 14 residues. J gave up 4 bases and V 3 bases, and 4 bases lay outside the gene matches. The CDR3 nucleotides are TGTGCCATCAGTGAAGGAGGACAGGGCTATGGCTACACCTTC. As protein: CAISEGGQGYGYTF.

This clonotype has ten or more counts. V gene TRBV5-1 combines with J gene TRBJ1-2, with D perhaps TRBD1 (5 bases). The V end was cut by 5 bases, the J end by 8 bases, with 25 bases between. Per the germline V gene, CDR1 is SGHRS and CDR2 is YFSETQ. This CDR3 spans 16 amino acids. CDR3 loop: CASSLYAWPGTGGYTF. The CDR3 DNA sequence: TGCGCCAGCAGTCTTTACGCCTGGCCGGGGACTGGGGGCTACACCTTC.

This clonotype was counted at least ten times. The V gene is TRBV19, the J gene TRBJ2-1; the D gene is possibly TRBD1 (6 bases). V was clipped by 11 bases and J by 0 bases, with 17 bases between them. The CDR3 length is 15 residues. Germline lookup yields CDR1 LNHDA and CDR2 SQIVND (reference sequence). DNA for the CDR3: TGTGCCTCCAGGGGCAGGGCAGGCTCCTACAATGAGCAGTTCTTC. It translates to CASRGRAGSYNEQFF.

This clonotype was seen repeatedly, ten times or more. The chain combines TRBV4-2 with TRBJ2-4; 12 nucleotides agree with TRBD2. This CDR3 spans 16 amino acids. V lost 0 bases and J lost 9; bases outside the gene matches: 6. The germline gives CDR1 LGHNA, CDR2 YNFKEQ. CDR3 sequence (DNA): TGTGCCAGCAGCCAAGATGGGCTAGCGGGGGGGGGCATTCAGTACTTC. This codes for CASSQDGLAGGGIQYF.

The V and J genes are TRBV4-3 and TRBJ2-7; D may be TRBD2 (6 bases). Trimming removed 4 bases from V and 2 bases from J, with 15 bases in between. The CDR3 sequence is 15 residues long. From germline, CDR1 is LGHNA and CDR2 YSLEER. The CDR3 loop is CASSPRPGVPYEQYV. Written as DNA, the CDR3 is TGCGCCAGCAGCCCACGACCGGGGGTCCCCTACGAGCAGTACGTC.

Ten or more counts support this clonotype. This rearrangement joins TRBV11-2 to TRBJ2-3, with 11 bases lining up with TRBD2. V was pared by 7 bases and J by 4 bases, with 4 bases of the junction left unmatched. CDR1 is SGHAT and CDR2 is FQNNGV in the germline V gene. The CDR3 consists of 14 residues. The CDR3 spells CASTFSGGADTQYF. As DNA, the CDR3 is TGTGCCAGCACCTTTAGCGGGGGGGCAGATACGCAGTATTTT.

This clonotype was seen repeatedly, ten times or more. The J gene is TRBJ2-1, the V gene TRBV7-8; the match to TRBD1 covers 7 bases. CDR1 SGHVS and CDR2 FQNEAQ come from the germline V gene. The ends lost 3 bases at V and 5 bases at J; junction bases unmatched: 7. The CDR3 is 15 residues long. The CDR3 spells CASSLARQGHNEQFF. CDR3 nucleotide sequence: TGTGCCAGCAGCTTGGCGCGACAGGGCCACAATGAGCAGTTCTTC. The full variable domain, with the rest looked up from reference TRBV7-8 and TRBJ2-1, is GAGVSQSPRYKVAKRGQDVALRCDPISGHVSLFWYQQALGQGPEFLTYFQNEAQLDKSGLPSDRFFAERPEGSVSTLKIQRTQQEDSAVYLCASSLARQGHNEQFFGPGTRLTVL.

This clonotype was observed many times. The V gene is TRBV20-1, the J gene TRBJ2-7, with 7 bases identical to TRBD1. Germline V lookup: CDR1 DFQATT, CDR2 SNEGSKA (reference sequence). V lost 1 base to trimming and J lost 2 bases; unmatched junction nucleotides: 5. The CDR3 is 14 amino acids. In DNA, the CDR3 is TGCAGTGCTAGAGGGACAGGATCTACCTACGAGCAGTACTTC. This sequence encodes CSARGTGSTYEQYF.

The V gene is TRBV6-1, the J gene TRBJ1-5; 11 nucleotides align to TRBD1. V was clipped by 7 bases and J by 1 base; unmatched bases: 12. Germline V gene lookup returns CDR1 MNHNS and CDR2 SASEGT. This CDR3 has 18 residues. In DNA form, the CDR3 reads TGTGCCAGCAACCACGTTGGACAGGGGGCGGAGAGCAATCAGCCCCAGCATTTT. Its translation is CASNHVGQGAESNQPQHF.

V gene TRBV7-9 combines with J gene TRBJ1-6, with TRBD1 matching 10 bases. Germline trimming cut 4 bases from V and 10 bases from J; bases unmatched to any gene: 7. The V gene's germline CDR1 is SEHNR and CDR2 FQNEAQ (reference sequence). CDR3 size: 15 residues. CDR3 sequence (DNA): TGTGCCAGCAGCTGGGGGACAGGGGTAATCTCACCCCTCCACTTT. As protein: CASSWGTGVISPLHF. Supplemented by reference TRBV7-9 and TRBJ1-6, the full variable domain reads DTGVSQNPRHKITKRGQNVTFRCDPISEHNRLYWYRQTLGQGPEFLTYFQNEAQLEKSRLLSDRFSAERPKGSFSTLEIQRTEQGDSAMYLCASSWGTGVISPLHFGNGTRLTVT.

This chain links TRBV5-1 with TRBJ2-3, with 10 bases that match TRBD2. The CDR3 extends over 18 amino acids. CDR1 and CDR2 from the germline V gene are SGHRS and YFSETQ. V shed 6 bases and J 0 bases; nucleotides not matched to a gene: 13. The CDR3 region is CASTTSSGGSLSTDTQYF. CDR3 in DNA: TGCGCCAGCACCACATCTAGCGGGGGATCCCTTAGCACAGATACGCAGTATTTT.

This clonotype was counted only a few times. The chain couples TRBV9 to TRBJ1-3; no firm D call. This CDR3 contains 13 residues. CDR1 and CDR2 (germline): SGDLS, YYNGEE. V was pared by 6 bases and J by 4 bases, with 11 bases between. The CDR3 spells CASKGSPGNTIYF. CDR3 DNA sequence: TGTGCCAGCAAAGGTAGTCCAGGAAACACCATATATTTT.

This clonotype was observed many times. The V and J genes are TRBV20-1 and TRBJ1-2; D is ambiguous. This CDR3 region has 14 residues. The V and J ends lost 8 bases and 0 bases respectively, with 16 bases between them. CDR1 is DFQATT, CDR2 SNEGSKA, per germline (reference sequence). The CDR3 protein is CSPRPDATNYGYTF. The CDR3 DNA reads TGCAGTCCCAGACCGGACGCTACTAACTATGGCTACACCTTC.

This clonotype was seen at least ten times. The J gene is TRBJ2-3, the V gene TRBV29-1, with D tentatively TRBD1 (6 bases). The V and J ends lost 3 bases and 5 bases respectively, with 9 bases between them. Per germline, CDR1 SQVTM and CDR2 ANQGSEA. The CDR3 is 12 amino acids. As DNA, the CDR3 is TGCAGCGTTGAGGGGGCAGGAGATACGCAGTATTTT. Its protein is CSVEGAGDTQYF.

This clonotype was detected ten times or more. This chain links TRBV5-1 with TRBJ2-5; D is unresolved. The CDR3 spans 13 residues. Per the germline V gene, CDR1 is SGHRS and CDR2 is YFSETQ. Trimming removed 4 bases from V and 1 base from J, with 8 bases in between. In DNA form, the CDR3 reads TGCGCCAGCAGCCAGCTCGTCCAAGAGACCCAGTACTTC. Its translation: CASSQLVQETQYF.